This T cell receptor (beta chain) was identified in a study of radiotherapy plus CTLA-4 blockade in lung cancer. Trimming stripped 6 bases from V and 2 bases from J, with 9 bases between. The CDR3 contains 13 residues. Per the germline V gene, CDR1 is SNHLY and CDR2 is FYNNEI. TCRdb's table, derived via immunoSEQ multiplex PCR, lists solely in-frame clones and lacks some. This table holds roughly 110,000 clones, 70% to 90% found once. Ipilimumab CTLA-4 blockade and focal radiation were given to patients with chemo-refractory metastatic non-small-cell lung cancer. The source is a human donor with non-small cell lung cancer that progressed on radiotherapy plus ipilimumab. Some clones in this sample may be carry-over from other donors' samples. Source: peripheral blood, taken from a patient treated with radiotherapy plus ipilimumab. The J gene is TRBJ2-3, the V gene TRBV2; D ambiguous. The chain's CDR3 is CASRDSLTDTQYF. CDR3 DNA: TGTGCCAGCAGAGATTCCCTCACAGATACGCAGTATTTT. Combining the CDR3 with reference TRBV2 and TRBJ2-3 gives the whole variable domain EPEVTQTPSHQVTQMGQEVILRCVPISNHLYFYWYRQILGQKVEFLVSFYNNEISEKSEIFDDQFSVERPDGSNFTLKIRSTKLEDSAMYFCASRDSLTDTQYFGPGTRLTVL.